This T cell receptor (beta chain) appears in the sequencing data of a study of blood T cell repertoires in COVID-19. Original processing methods: Amplification with reference gene primers provided the estimates of nucleated cell counts. Produced via immunoSEQ multiplex PCR; TCRdb's table is partial and in-frame only. The V and J calls and clone size come from that table; D and trimming were worked out from the DNA. The sample gives 190,000 or so clones, around 87% of which show up once; 0.62% is in the top ten. This CDR3 region has 13 residues. The V and J ends lost 5 bases and 16 bases, in that order; junction bases with no gene match: 14. Looked up from germline, CDR1 is LGHNA and CDR2 is YNFKEQ.

The clonotype originates from a man between 45 and 60 years old with acute or convalescent COVID-19. Sequencing was carried out using peripheral blood. The rearrangement joins TRBV4-2 to TRBJ2-1; 7 nucleotides line up with TRBD2. The CDR3 spells CASSALAEKPGFF. The CDR3 DNA reads as TGTGCCAGCAGCGCCCTAGCGGAGAAGCCCGGATTCTTC.